The 9 T cell receptor beta chains reported below all come from one sample, sequenced in a study of T cells in Graves' hyperthyroidism and ophthalmopathy. The CDR3 regions of TCR beta were amplified from RNA transcripts. HTBI primers were used for first-round RT-PCR of the TCR CDR3. TCRdb reanalysed the multiplex PCR reads using MiXCR and keeps one entry per CDR3 protein. The sample has roughly 500,000 distinct CDR3 sequences; roughly 23% are singletons. The sequencing sample was made of blood. Every receptor here comes from a woman aged 70 to 79 with Graves' ophthalmopathy.

The sample holds a few counts of this clonotype. The chain joins TRBV3-1 to TRBJ1-2, with a possible D match to TRBD1 (6 bases). Per the germline V gene, CDR1 is LGHDT and CDR2 is YNNKEL (reference sequence). This CDR3 is built from 13 residues. Trimming pared 5 bases from V and 8 bases from J, leaving 15 bases between. CDR3 region: CASSSGGLGGYTF. CDR3 bases: TGTGCCAGCAGCTCCGGGGGGCTAGGAGGCTACACCTTC.

V gene TRBV30 combines with J gene TRBJ2-7; the match to TRBD2 covers 10 bases. This CDR3 is built from 14 residues. In germline, CDR1 is GTSNPN, CDR2 SVGIG (reference sequence). Unmatched junction bases numbered 0, after V lost 0 bases and J lost 1 base. CDR3 loop: CAWSVSGRSYEQYF. In nucleotides, the CDR3 is TGTGCCTGGAGTGTTAGCGGGAGGTCCTACGAGCAGTACTTC.

The gene calls are TRBV30 and TRBJ1-4; possibly TRBD1 for D (5 bases). CDR1 and CDR2 (germline): GTSNPN, SVGIG (reference sequence). The length of the CDR3 is 12 residues. The V end lost 5 bases, the J end lost 8 bases, and 12 bases lay between the germline ends. CDR3 residues: CAWGDGPEKLFF. The DNA of the CDR3 is TGTGCCTGGGGGGACGGGCCCGAAAAACTGTTTTTT.

The chain combines TRBV6-5 with TRBJ2-1; TRBD2 matches at 10 bases. The CDR3 runs to 15 residues. V gave up 3 bases and J gave up 5 bases; unmatched junction bases: 4. The germline V gene encodes CDR1 MNHEY and CDR2 SVGAGI. CDR3 sequence reads: CASSYFGLADNEQFF. The CDR3 nucleotides read TGTGCCAGCAGTTATTTCGGACTAGCGGACAATGAGCAGTTCTTC.

The J gene is TRBJ1-6, the V gene TRBV20-1, with unresolved D. CDR1 DFQATT and CDR2 SNEGSKA come from the germline V gene (reference sequence). V dropped 6 bases and J dropped 3 bases, with 9 bases sitting between them. The CDR3 runs 13 residues. CDR3: CSATHSYNSPLHF. Written as DNA, the CDR3 is TGCAGTGCCACACATAGCTATAATTCACCCCTCCACTTT.

In its sample, this clonotype was seen many times. V is TRBV28 and J is TRBJ2-6; D ambiguous. V lost 4 bases and J 0 bases, leaving 10 bases between the germline ends. This CDR3 is built from 16 residues. Germline V CDR1 and CDR2: MDHEN, SYDVKM. CDR3 region: CASSSPGRSGANVLTF. The CDR3 coding sequence is TGTGCCAGCAGTTCTCCTGGGCGCTCTGGGGCCAACGTCCTGACTTTC.

J is TRBJ2-2 and V is TRBV30; D is tentatively TRBD1 or TRBD2 (5 bases each). Trimming removed 3 bases at V and 1 base at J, with 12 bases between. The CDR3 runs to 15 residues. Germline V gene lookup returns CDR1 GTSNPN and CDR2 SVGIG (reference sequence). This CDR3 is CAWRGSGQNTGELFF. CDR3 nucleotides: TGTGCCTGGAGAGGGAGTGGACAGAACACCGGGGAGCTGTTTTTT.

V and J are TRBV7-9 and TRBJ2-1; perhaps D is TRBD1 or TRBD2 (7 bases each). From germline, CDR1 is SEHNR and CDR2 FQNEAQ (reference sequence). V was pared by 0 bases and J by 13 bases, with 34 bases between. This CDR3 contains 20 residues. CDR3: CASSLARSGGIQTSRFRQFF. CDR3 nucleotides: TGTGCCAGCAGCTTAGCGAGGTCAGGGGGAATTCAGACTAGCCGGTTCAGACAGTTCTTC. The whole variable domain, filled in from reference TRBV7-9 and TRBJ2-1, reads DTGVSQNPRHKITKRGQNVTFRCDPISEHNRLYWYRQTLGQGPEFLTYFQNEAQLEKSRLLSDRFSAERPKGSFSTLEIQRTEQGDSAMYLCASSLARSGGIQTSRFRQFFGPGTRLTVL.

V is TRBV10-1 and J is TRBJ1-1; D gene uncertain. This CDR3 contains 17 residues. Germline assignment: CDR1 WNHNN and CDR2 SYGVQD (reference sequence). The V end was cut by 4 bases, the J end by 2 bases, with 20 bases between. The DNA for the CDR3 is TGCGCCAGCAGTGCGTATGCTTTCCGATCGGGAAACACTGAAGCTTTCTTT. Residues: CASSAYAFRSGNTEAFF.